The present entry profiles one T cell receptor (beta chain) with its context. TEMRA cells were FACS-enriched and CD8+ and CD4+ T cells negatively isolated. The data were obtained in a study of CD8 T cells in Susac syndrome. V lost 5 bases to trimming and J lost 1 base, with 11 bases between them. Germline CDR1 and CDR2: LNHDA and SQIVND (reference sequence). This CDR3 contains 14 residues. Reverse transcription of 0.5 to 1 ug RNA was performed with random hexamers. Amplification of TCR beta CDR3 was carried out by immunoSEQ multiplex PCR, which covered 54 Vbeta and 13 Jbeta segments. TCRdb processed the immunoSEQ multiplex PCR reads anew with MiXCR; each CDR3 protein has one entry. The sample holds approximately 270,000 distinct CDR3 sequences, 85% to 95% seen once.

The chain has TRBV19 and TRBJ1-1; D is possibly TRBD1 (5 bases). Sequencing was carried out using CD4+ T cells from PBMCs. This TCR was sampled from a human donor with multiple sclerosis. This chain's CDR3 is CASSRDAQNTEAFF. In nucleotides, the CDR3 is TGTGCCAGTAGTCGGGACGCCCAGAACACTGAAGCTTTCTTT.